One sample yielded the 24 T cell receptor beta chains listed below, sequenced in a study of T-cell memory formation after mild COVID-19. A single record per CDR3 protein comes from TCRdb applying MiXCR to the 5' RACE reads. The sample contains about 110,000 distinct CDR3 sequences, around 17% of which appear only once. Sequenced material: PBMCs or a T cell subset sorted from them (not recorded which). The receptors derive from a man in his late teens or twenties who had mild COVID-19 (a few samples of this study predate the infection). Cell type and time point are not known.

V usage is TRBV18 and J usage is TRBJ2-1, with 9 bases fitting TRBD2. This CDR3 is 14 amino acids long. Germline values: CDR1 KGHSH, CDR2 LQKENI. After removal of 4 bases from V and 9 bases from J, the junction contained 7 bases not matched to a gene. For the CDR3, the DNA is TGTGCCAGCTCACGGGCTAGCGGGGAGCGTGAGCAGTTCTTC. Translating gives CASSRASGEREQFF.

The chain joins TRBV18 to TRBJ2-1, with TRBD2 identical over 9 bases. Losses at the gene ends were 4 bases for V and 3 bases for J; bases not matched to a gene: 7. CDR1 and CDR2 from the germline V gene are KGHSH and LQKENI. CDR3 length equals 16 residues. DNA for the CDR3: TGTGCCAGCTCACTGCGCGGGGGGGCTAACTACAATGAGCAGTTCTTC. It yields the protein CASSLRGGANYNEQFF.

This clonotype turned up a few times. The V gene is TRBV29-1, the J gene TRBJ2-5, with D possibly TRBD2 on 7 matching bases. In germline, CDR1 is SQVTM, CDR2 ANQGSEA. Trimming took 6 bases from V and 7 from J, leaving 21 bases between them. This CDR3 has 14 amino acids. CDR3 in amino acids: CSVGDPGGPGTQYF. The CDR3 DNA is TGCAGCGTGGGGGATCCCGGGGGGCCCGGGACCCAGTACTTC.

The V gene is TRBV4-2, the J gene TRBJ1-6; 7 bases fit TRBD1. V lost 1 base, J lost 2 bases, and 5 bases stayed unmatched. Germline CDR1 LGHNA, CDR2 YNFKEQ. This CDR3 is 17 amino acids long. The DNA for the CDR3 is TGTGCCAGCAGCCAAGCGAAAGACAGGGCCTATAATTCACCCCTCCACTTT. Amino acids: CASSQAKDRAYNSPLHF.

The gene calls are TRBV30 and TRBJ1-6; no reliable D call. The V end was cut by 2 bases, the J end by 0 bases, with 2 bases between. The germline CDR1 and CDR2 sequences are GTSNPN and SVGIG (reference sequence). The CDR3 spans 13 residues. CDR3 in amino acids: CAWSNSYNSPLHF. CDR3 sequence (DNA): TGTGCCTGGAGTAACTCCTATAATTCACCCCTCCACTTT.

V is TRBV6-5 and J is TRBJ1-5; D uncertain. Germline lookup yields CDR1 MNHEY and CDR2 SVGAGI. The CDR3 has 13 amino acids. V was trimmed by 5 bases and J by 2 bases, leaving 7 bases between them. CDR3 nucleotides: TGTGCCAGCAGTGCCTTCGGCAATCAGCCCCAGCATTTT. It specifies CASSAFGNQPQHF.

This clonotype has a handful of counts. The chain combines TRBV4-1 with TRBJ1-2; 9 bases are a match to TRBD1. The CDR3 totals 15 residues. In germline, CDR1 is MGHRA, CDR2 YSYEKL. Unmatched junction bases numbered 6, after V lost 3 bases and J lost 4 bases. CDR3 DNA: TGCGCCAGCAGCCAGGACAGGGGAGTTGGCTATGGCTACACCTTC. This translates into CASSQDRGVGYGYTF.

This clonotype was detected a few times. The genes are TRBV11-2 and TRBJ2-2; D is perhaps TRBD2 (5 bases). Trimming took 0 bases from V and 7 from J, leaving 6 bases between them. The CDR3 totals 13 residues. Germline lookup yields CDR1 SGHAT and CDR2 FQNNGV. The CDR3 DNA is TGTGCCAGCAGCTTAGACCGGGGCGGGGAGCTGTTTTTT. Its translation is CASSLDRGGELFF.

This clonotype has only a few counts. This chain links TRBV2 with TRBJ2-7; unclear D gene. The CDR3 sequence is 11 residues long. V lost 3 bases, J lost 4 bases, and 4 bases lay in between. CDR1 SNHLY and CDR2 FYNNEI come from the germline V gene. Written as DNA, the CDR3 is TGTGCCAGCAGTGACCGATACGAGCAGTACTTC. It yields the protein CASSDRYEQYF.

The chain uses TRBV10-3 and TRBJ1-1; tentative D call: TRBD1 (5 bases). This CDR3 contains 12 residues. CDR1 is ENHRY and CDR2 is SYGVKD in the germline V gene. The V end was cut by 0 bases, the J end by 6 bases, with 5 bases between. DNA for the CDR3: TGTGCCATCAGTGAGTCAGGGGCTGAAGCTTTCTTT. Amino acids: CAISESGAEAFF.

This clonotype has just a few counts. J is TRBJ2-5 and V is TRBV6-2 or TRBV6-3; weak D call: TRBD2 (5 bases). V lost 6 bases to trimming and J lost 4 bases, with 21 bases between them. The CDR3 is 16 residues long. The germline CDR1 and CDR2 sequences are MNHEY and SVGEGT. The CDR3 DNA follows: TGTGCCAGCAGCTACCCCCGGGGTGGTCGGCGAGAGACCCAGTACTTC. Protein product: CASSYPRGGRRETQYF.

This clonotype was found a few times. The rearrangement uses TRBV4-3 and TRBJ2-3, with unresolved D. V lost 1 base and J lost 5, with 7 bases in between. The CDR3 is 13 amino acids. Germline V CDR1 and CDR2: LGHNA, YSLEER. CDR3 protein: CASSQVLGDTQYF. The DNA of the CDR3 is TGCGCCAGCAGCCAAGTACTGGGAGATACGCAGTATTTT.

This clonotype came up a few times. This chain joins TRBV3-1 and TRBJ2-3; D is undetermined. The CDR3 sequence is 12 residues long. CDR1 LGHDT and CDR2 YNNKEL come from the germline V gene (reference sequence). Trimming cost V 4 bases and J 8 bases, with 10 bases left between them. The CDR3 reads CASSLSLGTQYF. As DNA, the CDR3 is TGTGCCAGCAGCCTTAGTCTTGGTACGCAGTATTTT.

The chain couples TRBV20-1 to TRBJ1-1, with D uncertain. This CDR3 is 12 amino acids long. Germline CDR1 is DFQATT and CDR2 is SNEGSKA (reference sequence). With 6 bases removed from V and 7 bases from J, the gap between germline ends came to 15 bases. CDR3 nucleotides: TGCAGTGCCCCGTCGGATAGGAGTGAAGCTTTCTTT. It codes for CSAPSDRSEAFF.

This clonotype has more than one count but fewer than ten. The chain recombines TRBV6-5 with TRBJ1-6; D remains unclear. Germline lookup yields CDR1 MNHEY and CDR2 SVGAGI. The CDR3 runs 16 residues. V lost 10 bases and J lost 4, with 20 bases in between. CDR3 nucleotides: TGTGCCACCAACAGCGGTTGGGCGGATTATAATTCACCCCTCCACTTT. This codes for CATNSGWADYNSPLHF.

The chain joins TRBV5-6 to TRBJ2-2; 7 bases match TRBD1. V was pared by 4 bases and J by 4 bases, with 7 bases of the junction left unmatched. This CDR3 is built from 15 residues. The germline V gene encodes CDR1 SGHDT and CDR2 YYEEEE. The CDR3 nucleotides are TGTGCCAGCAGCGTCGAGGGGGCGGTCACCGGGGAGCTGTTTTTT. Its protein product is CASSVEGAVTGELFF.

This clonotype was detected a few times. The chain is built from TRBV6-4 and TRBJ2-2; D is ambiguous. The length of the CDR3 is 14 residues. Germline CDR1 MRHNA, CDR2 SNTAGT. With 5 bases removed from V and 6 bases from J, the gap between germline ends came to 13 bases. In DNA, the CDR3 is TGTGCCAGCAGTACCGGGCCGGCGGCCGGGGAGCTGTTTTTT. Translating it yields CASSTGPAAGELFF.

This clonotype was seen more than once but under ten times. This chain joins TRBV27 and TRBJ2-3, with TRBD2 as a possible D gene (5 bases). V shed 7 bases and J shed 4 bases, with 12 bases lying between them. The V gene's germline CDR1 is MNHEY and CDR2 SMNVEV (reference sequence). This CDR3 has 13 amino acids. The CDR3 DNA reads TGTGCCAGCACGGACGCCGGGGCAGATACGCAGTATTTT. Encoded protein: CASTDAGADTQYF.

There are many counts of this clonotype. The J gene is TRBJ2-1, the V gene TRBV7-2, with 7 bases fitting TRBD1. Germline-derived CDR1 and CDR2 are SGHTA and FQGNSA. The CDR3 extends over 11 amino acids. After removal of 2 bases from V and 14 bases from J, the junction contained 3 bases not matched to a gene. CDR3 DNA: TGTGCCAGCAGCTTATCAGGGGGAAAGTTCTTC. Protein: CASSLSGGKFF.

The J gene is TRBJ2-3, the V gene TRBV20-1; D may be TRBD2 (6 bases). Germline V gene sequence: CDR1 DFQATT, CDR2 SNEGSKA (reference sequence). V was cut by 5 bases and J by 6 bases, with 15 bases left in between. The length of the CDR3 is 13 residues. This chain's CDR3 is CSAGPSGTDTQYF. The CDR3 DNA is TGCAGTGCTGGCCCCTCGGGGACTGATACGCAGTATTTT.

The rearrangement links TRBV6-2 or TRBV6-3 to TRBJ2-7, with 7 bases aligning to TRBD2. This CDR3 contains 15 residues. Germline values: CDR1 MNHEY, CDR2 SVGEGT. Trimming cost V 7 bases and J 0 bases; bases outside gene matches: 9. The CDR3 spells CASNQVGGSSYEQYV. The CDR3 DNA reads TGTGCCAGCAACCAGGTCGGGGGGAGCTCCTACGAGCAGTACGTC.

In nucleotides, the CDR3 is TGCGCCAGCAGCTACGGTGGGGTATCCCACGAGCAGTACTTC. The encoded protein is CASSYGGVSHEQYF. This chain connects TRBV5-1 to TRBJ2-7; no clear D. Per germline, CDR1 SGHRS and CDR2 YFSETQ. This CDR3 has 14 residues. Between the trimmed V and J ends, which lost 3 bases and 5 bases, there was a span of 15 bases. The full variable domain, rest sourced from reference TRBV5-1 and TRBJ2-7, is KAGVTQTPRYLIKTRGQQVTLSCSPISGHRSVSWYQQTPGQGLQFLFEYFSETQRNKGNFPGRFSGRQFSNSRSEMNVSTLELGDSALYLCASSYGGVSHEQYFGPGTRLTVT.

This clonotype was seen more than once but under ten times. The V and J genes are TRBV6-5 and TRBJ1-1; D unclear. Trimming removed 0 bases at V and 3 bases at J, with 5 bases between. This CDR3 is 13 amino acids long. Looked up from germline, CDR1 is MNHEY and CDR2 is SVGAGI. As DNA, the CDR3 is TGTGCCAGCAGTTACTCAAGTTACACTGAAGCTTTCTTT. Amino acid sequence: CASSYSSYTEAFF.

This clonotype has a handful of counts. The chain couples TRBV4-2 to TRBJ2-1; TRBD2 might be the D (6 bases). CDR3 size: 17 residues. CDR1 is LGHNA and CDR2 is YNFKEQ in the germline V gene. V lost 2 bases, J lost 4 bases, and 18 bases lay in between. The CDR3 loop is CASSQTSGGLGYNEQFF. CDR3 DNA sequence: TGTGCCAGCAGCCAAACCTCTGGGGGACTCGGGTACAATGAGCAGTTCTTC.